A selection of T cell receptor beta chains follows, all from one sample in a study of T cell responses to AZD1222 COVID-19 vaccine. Sequenced by immunoSEQ multiplex PCR; TCRdb stores in-frame clones only, minus some. The table shows about 130,000 clones, with about 86% occurring only once. The sequenced sample was peripheral blood, obtained on day 0 of AZD1222 vaccination. The receptors shown here come from an adult in good health. Each CDR3 is given with its conserved first and last residue. Each record gives: D gene, clone size, J gene, V gene, CDR3 length, CDR3 protein, CDR3 DNA. A D gene is named only where the DNA matches it firmly. Size is stated for part of the rows, as once, few or many counts, or as a class when the clone is expanded.

d_call: TRBD1; clone_size: .; j_call: TRBJ1-5; v_call: TRBV9; cdr3_length: 14; cdr3_aa: CASSGGQVNQPQHF; cdr3_nt: TGTGCCAGCAGCGGGGGACAGGTCAATCAGCCCCAGCATTTT
d_call: .; clone_size: .; j_call: TRBJ2-3; v_call: TRBV19; cdr3_length: 16; cdr3_aa: CASSQRTVGNTDTQYF; cdr3_nt: TGTGCCAGTAGTCAGAGGACAGTTGGAAACACAGATACGCAGTATTTT
d_call: .; clone_size: .; j_call: TRBJ2-7; v_call: TRBV11-1; cdr3_length: 11; cdr3_aa: CASSFDSVQYF; cdr3_nt: TGTGCCAGCAGCTTCGACTCAGTGCAGTACTTC
d_call: .; clone_size: .; j_call: TRBJ1-5; v_call: TRBV6-5; cdr3_length: 14; cdr3_aa: CASTRGQSNQPQHF; cdr3_nt: TGTGCCAGCACTCGAGGACAGAGCAATCAGCCCCAGCATTTT
d_call: TRBD2; clone_size: .; j_call: TRBJ2-3; v_call: TRBV30; cdr3_length: 16; cdr3_aa: CAWSAGLAGAVDTQYF; cdr3_nt: TGTGCCTGGAGTGCCGGACTAGCGGGGGCGGTTGATACGCAGTATTTT
d_call: .; clone_size: .; j_call: TRBJ2-5; v_call: TRBV7-6; cdr3_length: 15; cdr3_aa: CASSFTTSPQETQYF; cdr3_nt: TGTGCCAGCAGCTTTACCACTAGTCCCCAAGAGACCCAGTACTTC
d_call: TRBD2; clone_size: .; j_call: TRBJ2-7; v_call: TRBV9; cdr3_length: 16; cdr3_aa: CASSPSMVAGDYEQYF; cdr3_nt: TGTGCCAGCAGCCCCTCGATGGTAGCGGGTGACTACGAGCAGTACTTC
d_call: .; clone_size: .; j_call: TRBJ2-1; v_call: TRBV12-3/TRBV12-4; cdr3_length: 12; cdr3_aa: CASSNWGDEQFF; cdr3_nt: TGTGCCAGCAGTAACTGGGGCGATGAGCAGTTCTTC
d_call: .; clone_size: .; j_call: TRBJ1-2; v_call: TRBV6-5; cdr3_length: 16; cdr3_aa: CASSYSDRVYNYGYTF; cdr3_nt: TGTGCCAGCAGTTACTCCGACAGAGTTTACAACTATGGCTACACCTTC
d_call: .; clone_size: .; j_call: TRBJ1-1; v_call: TRBV7-9; cdr3_length: 14; cdr3_aa: CASSLGHMNTEAFF; cdr3_nt: TGTGCCAGCAGCTTGGGCCACATGAACACTGAAGCTTTCTTT
d_call: .; clone_size: .; j_call: TRBJ2-5; v_call: TRBV6-2/TRBV6-3; cdr3_length: 14; cdr3_aa: CASSPPAGVETQYF; cdr3_nt: TGTGCCAGCAGCCCGCCCGCCGGCGTGGAGACCCAGTACTTC
d_call: .; clone_size: few; j_call: TRBJ2-7; v_call: TRBV29-1; cdr3_length: 12; cdr3_aa: CSVRGDSYEQYF; cdr3_nt: TGCAGCGTTAGGGGCGACTCCTACGAGCAGTACTTC
d_call: TRBD1; clone_size: .; j_call: TRBJ1-4; v_call: TRBV28; cdr3_length: 15; cdr3_aa: CASSRAGGPNEKLFF; cdr3_nt: TGTGCCAGCAGTCGTGCAGGGGGCCCTAATGAAAAACTGTTTTTT
d_call: .; clone_size: .; j_call: TRBJ1-4; v_call: TRBV6-6; cdr3_length: 13; cdr3_aa: CASRVREDEKLFF; cdr3_nt: TGTGCCAGCAGGGTCCGGGAAGATGAAAAACTGTTTTTT
d_call: TRBD1; clone_size: .; j_call: TRBJ2-7; v_call: TRBV9; cdr3_length: 14; cdr3_aa: CASSPRDRVYEQYF; cdr3_nt: TGTGCCAGCAGCCCAAGGGACAGGGTCTACGAGCAGTACTTC
d_call: TRBD2; clone_size: .; j_call: TRBJ2-7; v_call: TRBV28; cdr3_length: 13; cdr3_aa: CASSLTSGYEQYF; cdr3_nt: TGTGCCAGCAGTCTGACTAGCGGTTACGAGCAGTACTTC
d_call: .; clone_size: .; j_call: TRBJ2-1; v_call: TRBV24-1; cdr3_length: 16; cdr3_aa: CATSDPDKRSYNEQFF; cdr3_nt: TGTGCCACCAGTGACCCAGACAAACGCTCCTACAATGAGCAGTTCTTC
d_call: .; clone_size: .; j_call: TRBJ2-3; v_call: TRBV6-5; cdr3_length: 14; cdr3_aa: CASSYTRNTDTQYF; cdr3_nt: TGTGCCAGCAGTTACACCAGGAACACAGATACGCAGTATTTT
d_call: TRBD1; clone_size: .; j_call: TRBJ1-1; v_call: TRBV6-6; cdr3_length: 17; cdr3_aa: CASTRTGRLGGYTEAFF; cdr3_nt: TGTGCCAGCACTCGGACAGGGCGATTGGGCGGGTACACTGAAGCTTTCTTT
d_call: .; clone_size: .; j_call: TRBJ1-1; v_call: TRBV5-6; cdr3_length: 13; cdr3_aa: CASSLRVSVEAFF; cdr3_nt: TGTGCCAGCAGCTTGCGTGTATCCGTTGAAGCTTTCTTT
d_call: .; clone_size: once; j_call: TRBJ2-1; v_call: TRBV10-1; cdr3_length: 13; cdr3_aa: CASSEHVSDEQFF; cdr3_nt: TGCGCCAGCAGTGAGCACGTCTCCGATGAGCAGTTCTTC
d_call: .; clone_size: .; j_call: TRBJ2-4; v_call: TRBV6-5; cdr3_length: 14; cdr3_aa: CASSSPGGVNIQYF; cdr3_nt: TGTGCCAGCAGTTCCCCTGGGGGAGTGAACATTCAGTACTTC
d_call: TRBD1; clone_size: .; j_call: TRBJ2-7; v_call: TRBV5-7; cdr3_length: 17; cdr3_aa: CASSFTGTGFWLHEQYF; cdr3_nt: TGTGCCAGCAGCTTCACCGGGACAGGGTTTTGGCTGCACGAGCAGTACTTC
d_call: TRBD1; clone_size: .; j_call: TRBJ2-7; v_call: TRBV19; cdr3_length: 15; cdr3_aa: CASSIGQGTIYEQYF; cdr3_nt: TGTGCCAGTAGTATTGGACAGGGCACCATCTACGAGCAGTACTTC
d_call: .; clone_size: .; j_call: TRBJ1-5; v_call: TRBV2; cdr3_length: 11; cdr3_aa: CASRLNQPQHF; cdr3_nt: TGTGCCAGCAGACTCAATCAGCCCCAGCATTTT
d_call: .; clone_size: once; j_call: TRBJ1-2; v_call: TRBV19; cdr3_length: 16; cdr3_aa: CASSSGLGVGGYGYTF; cdr3_nt: TGTGCCAGTAGCAGCGGGTTAGGGGTAGGGGGATATGGCTACACCTTC
d_call: .; clone_size: .; j_call: TRBJ1-4; v_call: TRBV11-3; cdr3_length: 13; cdr3_aa: CASRGGSGKKLFF; cdr3_nt: TGTGCCAGCCGCGGCGGCTCGGGAAAAAAACTGTTTTTT
d_call: .; clone_size: .; j_call: TRBJ1-6; v_call: TRBV27; cdr3_length: 14; cdr3_aa: CASSIRDGDSPLHF; cdr3_nt: TGTGCCAGCAGTATCCGGGACGGAGATTCACCCCTCCACTTT
d_call: .; clone_size: .; j_call: TRBJ2-7; v_call: TRBV7-2; cdr3_length: 14; cdr3_aa: CASSYAGARDEQYF; cdr3_nt: TGTGCCAGCAGCTACGCAGGGGCCAGAGACGAGCAGTACTTC
d_call: .; clone_size: .; j_call: TRBJ1-1; v_call: TRBV7-3; cdr3_length: 13; cdr3_aa: CASSLGAGLEAFF; cdr3_nt: TGTGCCAGCAGCTTAGGGGCAGGACTTGAAGCTTTCTTT
d_call: .; clone_size: .; j_call: TRBJ1-1; v_call: TRBV7-9; cdr3_length: 14; cdr3_aa: CASSSAIVSTEAFF; cdr3_nt: TGTGCCAGCAGCTCCGCTATAGTGTCCACTGAAGCTTTCTTT
d_call: .; clone_size: few; j_call: TRBJ2-7; v_call: TRBV27; cdr3_length: 13; cdr3_aa: CASSFGQSYEQYF; cdr3_nt: TGTGCCAGCAGTTTTGGGCAGAGCTACGAGCAGTACTTC
d_call: .; clone_size: .; j_call: TRBJ1-4; v_call: TRBV5-1; cdr3_length: 14; cdr3_aa: CASSLAGGGEKLFF; cdr3_nt: TGCGCCAGCAGCTTGGCTGGTGGTGGGGAAAAACTGTTTTTT
d_call: TRBD2; clone_size: few; j_call: TRBJ2-2; v_call: TRBV11-2; cdr3_length: 13; cdr3_aa: CATTSGRTGELFF; cdr3_nt: TGTGCGACTACTAGCGGGCGAACCGGGGAGCTGTTTTTT
d_call: TRBD1; clone_size: .; j_call: TRBJ1-2; v_call: TRBV19; cdr3_length: 15; cdr3_aa: CASSMLKGQGLGYTF; cdr3_nt: TGTGCCAGTAGTATGCTTAAGGGACAGGGGCTCGGCTACACCTTC
d_call: TRBD1; clone_size: .; j_call: TRBJ1-5; v_call: TRBV7-9; cdr3_length: 15; cdr3_aa: CASSNGQGGNQPQHF; cdr3_nt: TGTGCCAGCAGCAACGGACAGGGGGGCAATCAGCCCCAGCATTTT
d_call: TRBD1; clone_size: .; j_call: TRBJ2-5; v_call: TRBV9; cdr3_length: 15; cdr3_aa: CASSVAAGQVETQYF; cdr3_nt: TGTGCCAGCAGCGTAGCCGCGGGACAGGTGGAGACCCAGTACTTC
d_call: .; clone_size: .; j_call: TRBJ2-5; v_call: TRBV9; cdr3_length: 17; cdr3_aa: CASSAEPAGYGQETQYF; cdr3_nt: TGTGCCAGCAGCGCCGAACCAGCGGGCTATGGTCAAGAGACCCAGTACTTC
d_call: .; clone_size: few; j_call: TRBJ1-5; v_call: TRBV11-3; cdr3_length: 15; cdr3_aa: CASSWRFGKNQPQHF; cdr3_nt: TGTGCCAGCAGCTGGCGGTTTGGGAAAAATCAGCCCCAGCATTTT
d_call: TRBD1; clone_size: .; j_call: TRBJ1-4; v_call: TRBV5-1; cdr3_length: 15; cdr3_aa: CASSPQGAKNEKLFF; cdr3_nt: TGCGCCAGCAGCCCGCAGGGGGCGAAAAATGAAAAACTGTTTTTT
d_call: .; clone_size: .; j_call: TRBJ1-1; v_call: TRBV29-1; cdr3_length: 12; cdr3_aa: CSGGGMNTEAFF; cdr3_nt: TGCAGCGGGGGAGGCATGAACACTGAAGCTTTCTTT
d_call: .; clone_size: .; j_call: TRBJ2-2; v_call: TRBV27; cdr3_length: 15; cdr3_aa: CASSAGPSMVGELFF; cdr3_nt: TGTGCCAGCAGTGCTGGCCCTAGCATGGTCGGGGAGCTGTTTTTT